The entry below gives a single T cell receptor (beta chain) sequence along with its context. Its antigen is currently unknown. The CDR3 loop spans 16 amino acids. Germline CDR1 is MNHEY and CDR2 is SVGAGI. This sample was included in a study of T cell clusters in autoimmune cytopenias. Study details: A median of roughly 53,000 TRB reads per sample yielded a median around 2,500 distinct clonotypes. Study-wide results and caveats: Primary autoimmune cytopenia patients appeared to lack physiological T cell clusters present in healthy donors. The T cell clusters came from computational analysis alone and lack functional validation.

Approximately 40,000 genome equivalents of blood DNA were amplified for TRB. TRB rearrangements were amplified by touch-down multiplex PCR with mixed TRB-A/B primers. TCRdb reprocessed the multiplex PCR reads and keeps a single row for each CDR3 protein, giving no DNA. Seen in this sample are approximately 15,000 distinct CDR3 sequences; the ten most common clones hold 2% to 2.5%. The receptor's source is a human donor with an autoimmune cytopenia or autoimmune hepatitis (not recorded which). V and J are TRBV6-5 and TRBJ2-7; lacking DNA, the TRBD2 call made by TCRdb goes unchecked. The source material was peripheral blood. CDR3 sequence reads: CASTHDLGLASGEQYF.